This entry concerns a single TCR beta chain. This entry belongs to a study of blood T cell repertoires in COVID-19. Study information: Acute-phase and convalescent COVID-19 samples originated in the United States, Italy and Spain. Sources were T cells, B-cell-depleted T cells, or PBMCs; the material itself was cDNA or gDNA.

The ends lost 4 bases at V and 3 bases at J; junction bases unmatched: 9. Per germline, CDR1 SGHRS and CDR2 YFSETQ. The CDR3 has 18 amino acids. How the authors handled the data: For nucleated cells, counts were estimated from reference gene primer amplification. Assay used: immunoSEQ multiplex PCR; TCRdb lists only in-frame clones, some missing. V, J and clone size derive from that table, while D and trimming were established from the DNA sequence. The profile covers approximately 150,000 clones, with approximately 86% appearing a single time and less than 5% taken by the ten largest. The chain joins TRBV5-1 to TRBJ2-3; 15 nucleotides match TRBD2. The sample comprised peripheral blood. This TCR was recovered from a woman aged 60-75 years who had recovered from COVID-19. CDR3 nucleotides: TGCGCCAGCAGCCCGGGACTAGCGGGGGGAAGAAAGACAGATACGCAGTATTTT. Translation gives CASSPGLAGGRKTDTQYF.